This record concerns one TCR beta chain sequence. Its antigen is not known. Germline V gene lookup returns CDR1 GTSNPN and CDR2 SVGIG (reference sequence). The CDR3 is 16 residues long. V was shortened by 3 bases and J by 1 base, with 15 bases between the two germline ends. The source of the sample is a study of CD8+ T cells in alopecia areata. As the sequencing template, cDNA was produced by extracting RNA and reverse transcribing it. Sequencing was performed with immunoSEQ multiplex PCR; in TCRdb, only in-frame clones are kept and a portion is missing. There are 180,000 or so clones in the sample; 58% occur only once, and roughly 17% lies in the top ten. Broader study findings: Scalp sample data also include resident alphabeta T cells from normal skin. For baseline CD8+ expansion, any link to response stays uncertain with one nonresponder.

The treatment: oral pan-JAK inhibitor, 5-10 mg twice daily. This clonotype was obtained from a human donor with alopecia areata. This specimen was CD4+ T cells sorted from blood, taken between weeks 55 and 65, from a patient treated with tofacitinib. The chain links TRBV30 to TRBJ2-2; TRBD1 is a possible D gene (6 bases). CDR3 coding DNA: TGTGCCTGGAGGGCTGGGGCCAGGGGGAACACCGGGGAGCTGTTTTTT. Protein: CAWRAGARGNTGELFF. Using reference TRBV30 and TRBJ2-2 for the parts outside the CDR3, the full variable domain is SQTIHQWPATLVQPVGSPLSLECTVEGTSNPNLYWYRQAAGRGLQLLFYSVGIGQISSEVPQNLSASRPQDRQFILSSKKLLLSDSGFYLCAWRAGARGNTGELFFGEGSRLTVL.